This T cell receptor beta chain is from a study of OX40 agonist ivuxolimab in advanced cancers. Study outcomes and limitations: By week 6 at 0.1 to 3.0 mg/kg, blood CD4+ and CD8+ T cells had expanded clonally. Certain nonresponders likewise exhibited a low normalized T-cell clonal expansion.

Sequencing used immunoSEQ multiplex PCR; TCRdb keeps in-frame clones, though not all of them. The sample includes about 22,000 clones, approximately 88% of them seen just once. The V gene's germline CDR1 is SGHRS and CDR2 YFSETQ. The trim removed 4 bases at V and 2 bases at J, leaving 9 bases unmatched. The CDR3 is 16 residues long. Worth noting for this clone: As yet, its antigen is unknown.

Autoimmune disease history or systemic immunosuppression disqualified patients. Baseline was the first blood sampling point, followed by cycle 4 day 1 and cycle 7 day 1. This clonotype originated in an adult with an advanced solid tumor such as melanoma, head and neck, liver or kidney cancer. The starting material was CD4+ or CD8+ T cells sorted from blood, obtained in a trial of the OX40 agonist ivuxolimab. This sequence joins TRBV5-1 and TRBJ2-7; 10 nucleotides match TRBD2. As DNA, the CDR3 is TGCGCCAGCAGCCCCGGTACTGGACTAGCGGCCTACGAGCAGTACTTC. Its protein product is CASSPGTGLAAYEQYF.